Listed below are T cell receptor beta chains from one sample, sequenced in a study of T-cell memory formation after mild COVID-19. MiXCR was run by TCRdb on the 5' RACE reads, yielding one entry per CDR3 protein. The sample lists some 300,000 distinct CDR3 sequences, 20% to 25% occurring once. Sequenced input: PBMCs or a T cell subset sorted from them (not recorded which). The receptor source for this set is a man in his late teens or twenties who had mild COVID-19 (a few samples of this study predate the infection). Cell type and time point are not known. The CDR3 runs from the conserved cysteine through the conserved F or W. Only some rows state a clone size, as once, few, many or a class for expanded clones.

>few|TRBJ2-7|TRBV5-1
CASSHGPTKSYEQYF
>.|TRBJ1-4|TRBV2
CASIRSEKLFF
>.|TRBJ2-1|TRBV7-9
CASERISYNEQFF
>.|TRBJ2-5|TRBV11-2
CASKLVGTTKETQYF
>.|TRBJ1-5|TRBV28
CASMGNPGLLPQHF
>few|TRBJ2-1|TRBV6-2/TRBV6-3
CASSSLRGVHNEQFF
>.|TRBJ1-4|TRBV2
CASSVQGSNEKLFF
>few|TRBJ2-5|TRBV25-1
CASREGVSRVGETQYF
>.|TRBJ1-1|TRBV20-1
CSAHRDTSNTEAFF
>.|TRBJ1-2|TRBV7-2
CASSSARAGEDGYTF
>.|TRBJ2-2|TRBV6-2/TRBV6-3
CASRQSLITGELFF
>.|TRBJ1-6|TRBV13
CASSLGQTRRGDTPLHF
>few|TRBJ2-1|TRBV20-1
CSASRGRGNEQFF
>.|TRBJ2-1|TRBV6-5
CASSYSMPGPPGKQFF
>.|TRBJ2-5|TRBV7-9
CASSPGAGFETQYF
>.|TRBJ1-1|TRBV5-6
CASSWWTGNTEAFF
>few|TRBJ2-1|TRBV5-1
CASSLEPTSGPNEQFF
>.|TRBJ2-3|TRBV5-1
CASSSPSVGDTQYF
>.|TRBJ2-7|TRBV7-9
CASSSPLQGAGYEQYF
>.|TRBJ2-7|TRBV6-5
CASRDRGPYEQYF
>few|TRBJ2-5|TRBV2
CASQQGPRQETQYF
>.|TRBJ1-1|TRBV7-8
CASSLVLGVGGTEAFF
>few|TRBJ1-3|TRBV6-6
CASIRGHSGNTIYF
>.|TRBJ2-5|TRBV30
CAWGYQETQYF
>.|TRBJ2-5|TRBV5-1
CASSFGAGRETQYF
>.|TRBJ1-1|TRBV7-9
CASSTTGGAEAFF
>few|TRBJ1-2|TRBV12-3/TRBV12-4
CASSFNSANYGYTF
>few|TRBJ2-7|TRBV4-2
CASSPDPGPYEQYF
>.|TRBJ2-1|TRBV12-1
CASSFARGGHPPTVNEQFF
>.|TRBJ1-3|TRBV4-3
CASSQEGPGNTIYF
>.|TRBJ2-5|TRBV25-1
CASSEYTETQYF
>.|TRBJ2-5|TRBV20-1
CSNLAGGQETQYF
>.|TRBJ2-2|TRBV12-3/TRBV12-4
CASNFRGGNTGELFF
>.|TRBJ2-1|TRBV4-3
CASSQGGLAGAYNEQFF
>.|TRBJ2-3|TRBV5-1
CASSLRGVSSTDTQYF
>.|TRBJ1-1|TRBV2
CASRGQGAIAEAFF
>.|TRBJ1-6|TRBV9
CASSVGVFSPLHF
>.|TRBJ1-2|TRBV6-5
CASSPDRGANYGYTF
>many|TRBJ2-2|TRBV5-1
CASRRDPGNTGELFF
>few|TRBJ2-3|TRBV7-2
CASSLYLVADTQYF
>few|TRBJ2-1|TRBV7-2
CASSLLAGGSGEQFF
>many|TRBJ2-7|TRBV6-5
CASSRRTGGAEDYEQYF
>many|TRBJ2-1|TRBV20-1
CSAIGGRGVFNEQFF
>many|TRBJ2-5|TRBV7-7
CASSPDIQETQYF
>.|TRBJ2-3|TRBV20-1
CSLGRVGTQYF
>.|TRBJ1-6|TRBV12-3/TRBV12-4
CASSLDTGWNSPLHF
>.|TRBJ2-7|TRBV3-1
CASSQEWDEQYF
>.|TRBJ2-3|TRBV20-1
CSATKAGGLGDTQYF
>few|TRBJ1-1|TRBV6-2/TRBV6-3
CASSSHARNTEAFF
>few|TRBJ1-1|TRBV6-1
CASKRALLGTEAFF
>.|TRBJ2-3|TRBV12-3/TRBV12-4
CASTNARGGQQDTQYF
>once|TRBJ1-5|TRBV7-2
CASSFEDRGYQPQHF
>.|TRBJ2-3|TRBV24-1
CATSDGGQGADTQYF
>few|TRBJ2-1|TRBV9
CASSAEGNNEQFF